This T cell receptor (beta chain) was obtained from a study of Graves' ophthalmopathy and Graves' hyperthyroidism. Across the study: Before any treatment was given, at initial diagnosis, peripheral blood was collected. General observations from the study: Ophthalmopathy progression cases were predicted by the model with 70.59% sensitivity and 72.22% specificity. A majority of expanded thyroid clonotypes exceeding 0.001 frequency were likewise present in blood.

This CDR3 is 16 amino acids long. V lost 6 bases to trimming and J lost 3 bases; unmatched junction nucleotides: 13. Germline CDR1 and CDR2: MNHNS and SASEGT. The authors amplified TCR beta CDR3 regions from RNA transcripts. First-round RT-PCR used HTBI primers; second-round multiplex PCR followed. Via MiXCR, TCRdb re-called the multiplex PCR reads, giving one row per CDR3 protein. The data hold 620,000 or so distinct CDR3 sequences, with 22% observed a single time. Stable hyperthyroidism meant no progression to ophthalmopathy within 18 months of follow-up. In this sample, this clonotype turned up many times. Its antigen remains unidentified.

This sequence joins TRBV6-1 and TRBJ2-5; TRBD1 aligns across 7 bases. What was sequenced was peripheral blood. This TCR was sampled from a woman younger than 30 with stable Graves' hyperthyroidism. Some clones in this sample may be carry-over from other donors' samples. The CDR3 spells CASSHRHRGVEETQYF. In nucleotides, the CDR3 is TGTGCCAGCAGCCACCGACACAGGGGTGTTGAAGAGACCCAGTACTTC.